Listed here is a single TCR beta chain. Its antigen is currently unknown. Healthy individuals who donated bone marrow served as the donors. The PCR had 60 Vbeta and 13 Jbeta primers. Assay used: immunoSEQ multiplex PCR; TCRdb lists only in-frame clones, some missing. The sample holds 130,000 to 150,000 clones, around 79% seen once. This sample is drawn from a study of cytomegalovirus exposure and HLA in healthy donors. General study points: Productive status was seen about 90% or about 30% of the time for most TCR beta V segments in an earlier analysis.

V was clipped by 9 bases and J by 2 bases, with 10 bases between them. CDR1 SNHLY and CDR2 FYNNEI come from the germline V gene. The CDR3 is made up of 12 amino acids. Sequencing was performed on PBMCs. The genes are TRBV2 and TRBJ1-2, with TRBD1 as a possible D gene (6 bases). This receptor was identified in a male donor in good health and CMV-seronegative. CDR3 bases: TGTGCCAGTACGGGACAAAACTATGGCTACACCTTC. It translates to CASTGQNYGYTF.